This is a list of T cell receptor beta chains from one sample in a study of identical twins. TCRdb fed the 5' RACE reads into MiXCR, producing one record per CDR3 protein. The data show a few hundred thousand distinct CDR3 sequences, 15% to 20% seen once. The specimen sequenced was naive T cells sorted from blood. Receptors originate from a middle-aged man in good health. The CDR3 runs from the conserved cysteine through the conserved F or W. A D gene is named only where the DNA matches it firmly. Where a row states a size, it is once, few, many or the class of an expanded clone; other rows omit it.

abundance	v_gene	j_gene	d_gene	CDR3nt	CDR3aa
-	TRBV21-1	TRBJ2-2	-	TGTGCCAGTATCGAAACAGGGTCAGGCACCGGGGAGCTGTTTTTT	CASIETGSGTGELFF
few	TRBV11-2	TRBJ2-1	TRBD2	TGTGCCAGCAGCTTAGTTTTTAGCGGGAGCTTACTCCACAATGAGCAGTTCTTC	CASSLVFSGSLLHNEQFF
-	TRBV27	TRBJ1-5	-	TGTGCCAGCAGTTTATCGGGGACGGGTATTAGCAATCAGCCCCAGCATTTT	CASSLSGTGISNQPQHF
many	TRBV6-1	TRBJ2-2	-	TGTGCCAGCAAGCGTGGGGCCAGTCGAACCGGGGAGCTGTTTTTT	CASKRGASRTGELFF
many	TRBV20-1	TRBJ2-1	-	TGCAGTGCCTCCGTAGACTTTTACAATGAGCAGTTCTTC	CSASVDFYNEQFF
many	TRBV20-1	TRBJ1-2	-	TGCAGTGCTAGAGAGGGGGTCCGCCGTACACACTATGGCTACACCTTC	CSAREGVRRTHYGYTF
-	TRBV6-5	TRBJ2-2	-	TGTGCCAGCAGTTCCTTGGACAGGGAGGGTGGGCCCGGGGAGCTGTTTTTT	CASSSLDREGGPGELFF
-	TRBV20-1	TRBJ1-2	TRBD1	TGCAGTGCAGTACAGGGGGCATCTGGCTACACCTTC	CSAVQGASGYTF
few	TRBV7-8	TRBJ2-5	TRBD2	TGTGCCAGCAGGACAGGGGGGACTAGCGGACAAGAGACCCAGTACTTC	CASRTGGTSGQETQYF
-	TRBV6-2/TRBV6-3	TRBJ2-5	-	TGTGCCAGCAGACAACTTACTAACTTGGACAGAACTTCGGAGACCCAGTACTTC	CASRQLTNLDRTSETQYF
many	TRBV7-2	TRBJ1-4	-	TGTGCCAGCAGCTTAGTCCTACACGAAAAACTGTTTTTT	CASSLVLHEKLFF
-	TRBV20-1	TRBJ2-1	TRBD2	TGCAGTGGAGCGGGCGGGGGTGGGATTTACAATGAGCGGTTCTTC	CSGAGGGGIYNERFF
few	TRBV5-1	TRBJ2-1	-	TGCGCCAGCAGCTTGGTGGGTGTAGGGTACAATGAGCAGTTCTTC	CASSLVGVGYNEQFF
many	TRBV9	TRBJ2-1	-	TGTGCCAGCAGCTCATCTAGCCAAAATTACAATGAGCAGTTCTTC	CASSSSSQNYNEQFF
-	TRBV20-1	TRBJ2-3	TRBD2	TGCAGTGCTAGAGATAGACTAGCGGGAGCGAGGTATACGCAGTATTTT	CSARDRLAGARYTQYF
-	TRBV20-1	TRBJ1-5	-	TGCAGTGCTAGAGATCGCGGGGATTACAATCAGCCCCAGCATTTT	CSARDRGDYNQPQHF
-	TRBV28	TRBJ2-1	TRBD2	TGTGCCAGCACCCCCCGGCTAGCGGGGGTCCATGAGCAGTTCTTC	CASTPRLAGVHEQFF
many	TRBV5-1	TRBJ1-1	-	TGCGCCAGCAGCTTGGAGGGCCTGGGCACTGAAGCTTTCTTT	CASSLEGLGTEAFF
many	TRBV5-1	TRBJ2-6	-	TGCGCCAGCAGCTTGGAGGGGGGCTTTCGGGCCAACGTCCTGACTTTC	CASSLEGGFRANVLTF
once	TRBV18	TRBJ2-2	-	TGTGCCAGCTCACCACGGGGATATACCGGGGAGCTGTTTTTT	CASSPRGYTGELFF
few	TRBV29-1	TRBJ2-1	TRBD1	TGCAGCGTTACATCCGGGACAGGGGACAATGAGCAGTTCTTC	CSVTSGTGDNEQFF
many	TRBV10-3	TRBJ2-6	-	TGTGCCATCAGTGAGGTTTGGCGGTGGTACTCTGGGGCCAACGTCCTGACTTTC	CAISEVWRWYSGANVLTF
few	TRBV7-8	TRBJ2-2	TRBD2	TGTGCCAGCAGCTCTTTTTGGGGAGGGGATAGCACCGGGGAGCTGTTTTTT	CASSSFWGGDSTGELFF